This TCR beta chain comes out of a study of CD8+ T cells in alopecia areata. This clone was picked up a small number of times. Extraction of RNA preceded its reverse transcription into cDNA, which served as the sequencing template. Clones were sequenced by immunoSEQ multiplex PCR, and TCRdb holds only the in-frame ones, with some missing. Here the sample spans about 210,000 clones, around 57% being singletons. Specified treatment: oral pan-JAK inhibitor, 5-10 mg twice daily. The sequencing here drew on CD4+ T cells sorted from blood, taken at week 4, from a patient treated with tofacitinib. The receptor's source is a human donor with alopecia areata.

This CDR3 is CAWSVHSGVADGYTF. The CDR3 DNA sequence: TGTGCCTGGAGTGTACATTCGGGGGTTGCTGATGGCTACACCTTC. The V call is TRBV30, the J call TRBJ1-2, with D perhaps matching TRBD1 (5 bases). V lost 0 bases to trimming and J lost 6 bases, with 17 bases between them. CDR3 length equals 15 residues. Germline CDR1 reads GTSNPN; CDR2 reads SVGIG (reference sequence).